The sequence of this TCR beta chain was determined in a study of blood T cell repertoires in COVID-19. Overall study: In each case, the material was cDNA or gDNA derived from T cells, B-cell-depleted T cells, or PBMCs.

Germline CDR1 and CDR2: LGHNT and FRNRAP. After removal of 5 bases from V and 6 bases from J, the junction contained 11 bases not matched to a gene. The CDR3 is made up of 15 amino acids. This clone was seen a single time. The method was immunoSEQ multiplex PCR; TCRdb's version includes in-frame clones alone and lacks a portion of them. This table holds approximately 400,000 clones, approximately 90% found once. During the 2 weeks before they entered the study, exposed participants had met someone with a PCR-confirmed or clinician-diagnosed COVID-19 case. The sequence was collected from a middle-aged woman who had been exposed to COVID-19. The V and J genes are TRBV12-5 and TRBJ1-2; the match to TRBD1 covers 8 bases. Sequencing used PBMCs or T cells enriched from blood (not recorded which). The CDR3 DNA sequence: TGTGCTAGTGGTCCCCAGACAGGGGTTGTAAATGGCTACACCTTC. Translation: CASGPQTGVVNGYTF.